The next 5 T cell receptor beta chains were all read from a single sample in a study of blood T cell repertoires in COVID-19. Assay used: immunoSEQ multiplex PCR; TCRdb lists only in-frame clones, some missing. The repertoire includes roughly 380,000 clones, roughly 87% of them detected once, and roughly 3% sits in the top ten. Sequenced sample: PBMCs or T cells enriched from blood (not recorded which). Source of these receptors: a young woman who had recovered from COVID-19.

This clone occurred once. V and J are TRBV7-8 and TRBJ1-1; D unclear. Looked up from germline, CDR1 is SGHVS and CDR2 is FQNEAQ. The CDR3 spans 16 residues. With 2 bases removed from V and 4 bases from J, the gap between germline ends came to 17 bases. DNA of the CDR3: TGTGCCAGCAGCTTAATGGGCAGTCTCCGCCTCACTGAAGCTTTCTTT. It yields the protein CASSLMGSLRLTEAFF.

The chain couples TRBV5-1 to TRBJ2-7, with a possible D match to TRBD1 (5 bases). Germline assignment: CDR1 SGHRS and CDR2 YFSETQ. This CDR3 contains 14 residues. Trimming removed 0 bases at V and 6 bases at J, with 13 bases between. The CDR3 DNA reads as TGCGCCAGCAGCTTGGTGGCAGGGTCTGGCGAGCAGTACTTC. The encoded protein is CASSLVAGSGEQYF.

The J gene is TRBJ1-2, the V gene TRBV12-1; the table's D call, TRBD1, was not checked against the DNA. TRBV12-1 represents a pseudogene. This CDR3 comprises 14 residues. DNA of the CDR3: TGTGCCAGCAGCTTCGCGAGGGGGCCCTATGGCTACACCTTC. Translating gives CASSFARGPYGYTF.

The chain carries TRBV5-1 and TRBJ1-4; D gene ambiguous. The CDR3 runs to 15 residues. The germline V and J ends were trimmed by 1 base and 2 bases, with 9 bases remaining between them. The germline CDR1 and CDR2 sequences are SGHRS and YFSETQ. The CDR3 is CASSLRGSTNEKLFF. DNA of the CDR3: TGCGCCAGCAGCTTGCGAGGGTCCACTAATGAAAAACTGTTTTTT.

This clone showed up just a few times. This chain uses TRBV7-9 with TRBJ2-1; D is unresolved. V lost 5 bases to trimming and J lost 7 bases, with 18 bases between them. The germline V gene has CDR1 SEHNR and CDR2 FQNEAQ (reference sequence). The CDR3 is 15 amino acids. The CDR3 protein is CASSPRVTMINEQFF. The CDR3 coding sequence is TGTGCCAGCAGCCCCCGCGTGACAATGATAAATGAGCAGTTCTTC.